A single sample gave rise to the 16 T cell receptor beta chains below, sequenced in a study of shared clonotypes between healthy human individuals. Here immunoSEQ multiplex PCR was the method, and the copy in TCRdb shows in-frame clones only, minus some. The repertoire holds about 110,000 clones, more than 65% seen once, with roughly 25% in the top ten. The specimen sequenced was memory CD8+ T cells sorted from blood. Noted subset: CD45RO+ cells pooled with CCR7-negative TemRA cells. All receptors derive from a woman in her 30s in good health.

This clone appeared many times. The chain has TRBV10-3 and TRBJ1-1, with D hard to call. The germline CDR1 and CDR2 sequences are ENHRY and SYGVKD. The V end lost 4 bases, the J end lost 2 bases, and 11 bases lay between the germline ends. This CDR3 has 14 residues. CDR3 in amino acids: CAISAFGFNTEAFF. The CDR3 DNA reads TGTGCCATCAGTGCCTTCGGCTTTAACACTGAAGCTTTCTTT.

This clone showed up just a few times. The V and J genes are TRBV4-2 and TRBJ2-2; the D gene could be TRBD1 or TRBD2 (5 bases each). V lost 0 bases to trimming and J lost 6 bases, with 11 bases between them. The length of the CDR3 is 15 residues. Germline CDR1 is LGHNA and CDR2 is YNFKEQ. This CDR3 reads CASSQEIGTSGELFF. DNA for the CDR3: TGTGCCAGCAGCCAAGAAATAGGGACCTCCGGGGAGCTGTTTTTT.

The chain is built from TRBV19 and TRBJ2-5, with D unresolved. The germline gives CDR1 LNHDA, CDR2 SQIVND (reference sequence). This CDR3 is built from 16 residues. Trimming cost V 2 bases and J 1 base, with 14 bases left between them. The CDR3 sequence is CASSIRAGSSQETQYF. CDR3 nucleotide sequence: TGTGCCAGTAGTATACGGGCTGGCTCTTCCCAAGAGACCCAGTACTTC.

The rearrangement uses TRBV9 and TRBJ2-1; tentative D call: TRBD2 (5 bases). The ends were cut back, 2 bases at V and 10 bases at J, with 16 bases in the middle. Germline V lookup: CDR1 SGDLS, CDR2 YYNGEE. This CDR3 spans 14 amino acids. The CDR3 sequence is CASSVSGIYGEQFF. DNA of the CDR3: TGTGCCAGCAGCGTCTCCGGGATTTATGGGGAGCAGTTCTTC.

CDR3: CASSGGWGNTEAFF. CDR3 DNA: TGTGCCAGCTCCGGGGGATGGGGAAACACTGAAGCTTTCTTT. The chain couples TRBV2 to TRBJ1-1; tentative D call: TRBD1 (5 bases). The germline V gene has CDR1 SNHLY and CDR2 FYNNEI. The CDR3 extends over 14 amino acids. V was shortened by 8 bases and J by 2 bases, with 15 bases between the two germline ends. Variable domain in full (rest from reference TRBV2 and TRBJ1-1): EPEVTQTPSHQVTQMGQEVILRCVPISNHLYFYWYRQILGQKVEFLVSFYNNEISEKSEIFDDQFSVERPDGSNFTLKIRSTKLEDSAMYFCASSGGWGNTEAFFGQGTRLTVV.

Concerning this clone: This sample includes further DNA sequences coding for the same CDR3. The chain uses TRBV28 and TRBJ2-1; TRBD2 matches 7 bases. Germline V gene lookup returns CDR1 MDHEN and CDR2 SYDVKM. The CDR3 has 14 residues. V shed 2 bases and J 6 bases; nucleotides not matched to a gene: 4. CDR3 sequence reads: CASSLAGEANEQFF. The CDR3 DNA follows: TGTGCCAGCAGTTTAGCGGGAGAGGCCAATGAGCAGTTCTTC.

The J gene is TRBJ2-7, the V gene TRBV6-5; 7 nucleotides line up with TRBD1. Germline V gene lookup returns CDR1 MNHEY and CDR2 SVGAGI. V shed 5 bases and J 3 bases; nucleotides not matched to a gene: 7. The CDR3 is 14 residues long. This chain's CDR3 is CASSPRGDSYEQYF. CDR3 nucleotides: TGTGCCAGCAGTCCCCGTGGGGACAGCTACGAGCAGTACTTC.

This rearrangement joins TRBV7-9 to TRBJ2-1, with unresolved D. With 1 base removed from V and 7 bases from J, the gap between germline ends came to 11 bases. This CDR3 contains 14 residues. The germline V gene encodes CDR1 SEHNR and CDR2 FQNEAQ (reference sequence). The CDR3 sequence: CASSLDGWANEQFF. As DNA, the CDR3 is TGTGCCAGCAGCTTAGATGGATGGGCGAATGAGCAGTTCTTC.

This chain links TRBV25-1 with TRBJ2-7; D is unresolved. The V end lost 4 bases, the J end lost 9 bases, and 16 bases lay between the germline ends. The CDR3 sequence is 13 residues long. Germline V gives CDR1 MGHDK, CDR2 SYGVNS. CDR3 loop: CASSGTRPGAQYF. CDR3 coding DNA: TGTGCCAGCAGTGGAACCAGACCTGGCGCGCAGTACTTC.

Concerning this clone itself: A far larger clone differs by one base, so this is likely a read error. The chain recombines TRBV28 with TRBJ1-1, with D possibly matching TRBD1 (5 bases). The CDR3 sequence is 14 residues long. Germline V gene sequence: CDR1 MDHEN, CDR2 SYDVKM. Here the CDR3 reads CTSIPDGGDTEAFF. The CDR3 DNA follows: TGTACCAGTATTCCGGACGGGGGGGACACTGAAGCTTTCTTT.

The V and J genes are TRBV11-2 and TRBJ2-4; D ambiguous. Trimming stripped 0 bases from V and 2 bases from J, with 11 bases between. CDR1 is SGHAT and CDR2 is FQNNGV in the germline V gene. The CDR3 extends over 16 amino acids. The DNA of the CDR3 is TGTGCCAGCAGCTTAGAACGGCCTATCACCAAAAACATTCAGTACTTC. Amino acids: CASSLERPITKNIQYF.

The V gene is TRBV9, the J gene TRBJ2-5, with 9 bases aligning to TRBD1. The DNA end favors TRBJ2-7, so the J call may be wrong. The germline CDR1 and CDR2 sequences are SGDLS and YYNGEE. The CDR3 runs 14 residues. The CDR3 nucleotides read TGTGCCAGCAGCCCCGGGGACAGGGAACACGAGCAGTACTTC. Residues: CASSPGDREHEQYF.

This clone was found many times. Other DNA sequences in this sample translate to the same CDR3. The chain employs TRBV6-1 and TRBJ1-1; no definite D call. The V gene lost 2 bases and the J gene lost 1 base, with 14 bases spanning the gap. This CDR3 has 16 residues. CDR1 is MNHNS, CDR2 SASEGT, per germline. CDR3 amino acids: CASSEQMGRGNTEAFF. CDR3 bases: TGTGCCAGCAGTGAACAAATGGGTCGCGGGAACACTGAAGCTTTCTTT.

CDR3 sequence (DNA): TGTGCCAGTAGTATTTCGGGTTATTATCAGCCCCAGCATTTT. Protein: CASSISGYYQPQHF. This sequence joins TRBV19 and TRBJ1-5; D is unresolved. The CDR3 has 14 amino acids. Germline CDR1 and CDR2: LNHDA and SQIVND (reference sequence). The V end lost 3 bases, the J end lost 5 bases, and 11 bases lay between the germline ends.

This clone came up many times. The V call is TRBV28, the J call TRBJ1-5, with unresolved D. CDR3 length equals 15 residues. The ends were cut back, 6 bases at V and 6 bases at J, with 18 bases in the middle. The V gene's germline CDR1 is MDHEN and CDR2 SYDVKM. Here the CDR3 DNA reads TGTGCCAGCAGAACCGCCGACAAGGCTCTTCAGCCCCAGCATTTT. Its translation is CASRTADKALQPQHF.

The chain employs TRBV19 and TRBJ2-5; D is perhaps TRBD2 (7 bases). TRBJ2-7 explains the end of the DNA better; the J call may be wrong. Per the germline V gene, CDR1 is LNHDA and CDR2 is SQIVND (reference sequence). This CDR3 has 15 amino acids. CDR3 in DNA: TGTGCCAGTAGCCCCATGGGAGGGACATCCTACGAGCAGTACTTC. Its protein is CASSPMGGTSYEQYF.